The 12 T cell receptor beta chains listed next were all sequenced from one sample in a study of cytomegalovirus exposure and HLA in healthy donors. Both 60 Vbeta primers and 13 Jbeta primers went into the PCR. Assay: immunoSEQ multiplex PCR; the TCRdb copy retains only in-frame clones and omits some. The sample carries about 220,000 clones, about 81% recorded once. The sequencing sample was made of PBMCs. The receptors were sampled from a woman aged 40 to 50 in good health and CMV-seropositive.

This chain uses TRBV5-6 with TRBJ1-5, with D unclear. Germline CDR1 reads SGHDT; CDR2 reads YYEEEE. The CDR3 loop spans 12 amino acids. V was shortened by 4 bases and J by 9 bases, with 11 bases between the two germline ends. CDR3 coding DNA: TGTGCCAGCAGCCTCGGGTTAGGGCCCCAGCATTTT. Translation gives CASSLGLGPQHF.

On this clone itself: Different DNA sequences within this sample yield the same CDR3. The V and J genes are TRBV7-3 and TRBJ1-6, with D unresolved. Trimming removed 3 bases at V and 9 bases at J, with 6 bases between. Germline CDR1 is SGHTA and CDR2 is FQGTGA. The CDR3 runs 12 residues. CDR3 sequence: CASSFNSSPLHF. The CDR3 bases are TGTGCCAGCAGCTTCAACTCTTCACCCCTCCACTTT. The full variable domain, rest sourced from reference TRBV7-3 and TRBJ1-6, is GAGVSQTPSNKVTEKGKYVELRCDPISGHTALYWYRQSLGQGPEFLIYFQGTGAADDSGLPNDRFFAVRPEGSVSTLKIQRTERGDSAVYLCASSFNSSPLHFGNGTRLTVT.

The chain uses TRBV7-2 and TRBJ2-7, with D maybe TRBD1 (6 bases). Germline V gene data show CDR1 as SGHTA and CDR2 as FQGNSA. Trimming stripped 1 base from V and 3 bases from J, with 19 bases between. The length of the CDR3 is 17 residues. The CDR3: CASSLEWDIFGFYEQYF. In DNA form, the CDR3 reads TGTGCCAGCAGCTTAGAGTGGGACATCTTTGGATTCTACGAGCAGTACTTC.

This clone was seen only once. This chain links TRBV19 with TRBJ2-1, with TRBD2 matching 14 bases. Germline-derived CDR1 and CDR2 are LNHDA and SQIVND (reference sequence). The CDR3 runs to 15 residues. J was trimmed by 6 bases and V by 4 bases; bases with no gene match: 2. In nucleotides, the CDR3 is TGTGCCAGTAGTACGGGACTAGCGGGGGCCAATGAGCAGTTCTTC. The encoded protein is CASSTGLAGANEQFF.

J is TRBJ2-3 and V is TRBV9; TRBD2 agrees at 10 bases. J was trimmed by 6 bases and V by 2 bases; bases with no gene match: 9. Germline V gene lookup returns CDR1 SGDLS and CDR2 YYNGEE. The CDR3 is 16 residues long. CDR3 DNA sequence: TGTGCCAGCAGCGTGAATCTAGCGGGGGAAGAGGATACGCAGTATTTT. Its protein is CASSVNLAGEEDTQYF.

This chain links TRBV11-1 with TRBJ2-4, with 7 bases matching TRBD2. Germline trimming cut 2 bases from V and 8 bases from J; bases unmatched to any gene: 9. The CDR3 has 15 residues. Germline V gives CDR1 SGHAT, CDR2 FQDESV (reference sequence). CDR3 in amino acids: CASSLRSGTLDIQYF. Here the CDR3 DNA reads TGTGCCAGCAGCTTACGCAGCGGGACTTTAGACATTCAGTACTTC.

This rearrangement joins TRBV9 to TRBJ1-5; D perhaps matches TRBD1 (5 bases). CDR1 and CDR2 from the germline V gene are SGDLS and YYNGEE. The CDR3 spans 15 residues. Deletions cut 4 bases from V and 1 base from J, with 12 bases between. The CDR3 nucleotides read TGTGCCAGCAGCCCCGGTCGGGGGAGCAATCAGCCCCAGCATTTT. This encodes CASSPGRGSNQPQHF. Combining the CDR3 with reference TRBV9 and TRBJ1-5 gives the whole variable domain DSGVTQTPKHLITATGQRVTLRCSPRSGDLSVYWYQQSLDQGLQFLIQYYNGEERAKGNILERFSAQQFPDLHSELNLSSLELGDSALYFCASSPGRGSNQPQHFGDGTRLSIL.

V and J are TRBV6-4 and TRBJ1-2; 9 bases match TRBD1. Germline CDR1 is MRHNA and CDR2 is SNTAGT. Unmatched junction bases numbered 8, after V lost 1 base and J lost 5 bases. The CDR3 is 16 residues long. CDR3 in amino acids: CASSDLPGQGIYGYTF. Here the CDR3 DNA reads TGTGCCAGCAGTGACTTACCGGGACAGGGAATATATGGCTACACCTTC.

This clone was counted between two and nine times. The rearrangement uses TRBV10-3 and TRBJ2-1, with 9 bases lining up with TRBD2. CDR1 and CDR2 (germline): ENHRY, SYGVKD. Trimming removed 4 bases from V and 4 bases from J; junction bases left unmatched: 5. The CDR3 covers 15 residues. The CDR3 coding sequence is TGTGCCATCAGTGCCCCTAGCGGGGTATACAATGAGCAGTTCTTC. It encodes CAISAPSGVYNEQFF.

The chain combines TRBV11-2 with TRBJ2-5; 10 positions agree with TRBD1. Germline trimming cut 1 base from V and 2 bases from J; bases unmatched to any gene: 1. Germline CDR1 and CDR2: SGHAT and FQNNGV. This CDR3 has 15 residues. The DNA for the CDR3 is TGTGCCAGCAGCTTAGCGGGACAGGGGCAAGAGACCCAGTACTTC. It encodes CASSLAGQGQETQYF.

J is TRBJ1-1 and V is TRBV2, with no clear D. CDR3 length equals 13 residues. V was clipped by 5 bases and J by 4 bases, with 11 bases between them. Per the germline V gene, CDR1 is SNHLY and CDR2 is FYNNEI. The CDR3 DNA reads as TGTGCCAGCAGTTTGATGGGCAGCACTGAAGCTTTCTTT. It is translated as CASSLMGSTEAFF.

For the CDR3, the DNA is TGTGCCAGCAGCTTAGAGGGGGATGGCAATCAGCCCCAGCATTTT. Residues: CASSLEGDGNQPQHF. This sequence joins TRBV5-4 and TRBJ1-5; D is perhaps TRBD1 (6 bases). CDR3 length: 15 amino acids. Trimming took 2 bases from V and 2 from J, leaving 11 bases between them. Germline CDR1 and CDR2: SGHNT and YYREEE (reference sequence).